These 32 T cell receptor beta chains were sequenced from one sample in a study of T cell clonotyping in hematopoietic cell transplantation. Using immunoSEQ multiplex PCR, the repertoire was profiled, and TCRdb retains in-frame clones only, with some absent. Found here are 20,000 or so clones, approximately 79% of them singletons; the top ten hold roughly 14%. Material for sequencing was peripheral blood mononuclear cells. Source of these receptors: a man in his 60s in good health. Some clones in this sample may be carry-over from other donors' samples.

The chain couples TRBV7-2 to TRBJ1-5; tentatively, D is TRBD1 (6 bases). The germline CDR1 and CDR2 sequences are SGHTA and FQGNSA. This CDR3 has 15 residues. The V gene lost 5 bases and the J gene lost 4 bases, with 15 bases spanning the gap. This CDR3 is CASSLDRRENQPQHF. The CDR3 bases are TGTGCCAGCAGCCTCGACAGGCGCGAGAATCAGCCCCAGCATTTT. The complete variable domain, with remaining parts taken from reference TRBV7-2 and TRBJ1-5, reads GAGVSQSPSNKVTEKGKDVELRCDPISGHTALYWYRQSLGQGLEFLIYFQGNSAPDKSGLPSDRFSAERTGGSVSTLTIQRTQQEDSAVYLCASSLDRRENQPQHFGDGTRLSIL.

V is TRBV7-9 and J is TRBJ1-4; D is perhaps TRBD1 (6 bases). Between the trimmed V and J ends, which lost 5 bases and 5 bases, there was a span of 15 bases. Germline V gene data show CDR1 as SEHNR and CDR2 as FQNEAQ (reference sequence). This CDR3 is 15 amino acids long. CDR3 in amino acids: CASSRESGTNEKLFF. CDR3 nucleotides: TGTGCCAGCAGCAGAGAAAGCGGGACAAATGAAAAACTGTTTTTT. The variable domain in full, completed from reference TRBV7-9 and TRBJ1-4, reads DTGVSQNPRHKITKRGQNVTFRCDPISEHNRLYWYRQTLGQGPEFLTYFQNEAQLEKSRLLSDRFSAERPKGSFSTLEIQRTEQGDSAMYLCASSRESGTNEKLFFGSGTQLSVL.

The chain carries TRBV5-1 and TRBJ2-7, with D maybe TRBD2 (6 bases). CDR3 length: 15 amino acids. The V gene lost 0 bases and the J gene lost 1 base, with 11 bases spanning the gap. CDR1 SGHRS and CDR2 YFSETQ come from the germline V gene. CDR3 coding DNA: TGCGCCAGCAGCTTGGAGCGGGCCGGTTCCTACGAGCAGTACTTC. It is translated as CASSLERAGSYEQYF. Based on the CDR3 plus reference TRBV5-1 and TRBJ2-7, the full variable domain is KAGVTQTPRYLIKTRGQQVTLSCSPISGHRSVSWYQQTPGQGLQFLFEYFSETQRNKGNFPGRFSGRQFSNSRSEMNVSTLELGDSALYLCASSLERAGSYEQYFGPGTRLTVT.

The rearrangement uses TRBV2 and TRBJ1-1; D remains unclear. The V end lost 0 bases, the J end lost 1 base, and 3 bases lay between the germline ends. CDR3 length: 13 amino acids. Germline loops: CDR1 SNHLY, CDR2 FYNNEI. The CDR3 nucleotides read TGTGCCAGCAGTGAAGCGCAGAACACTGAAGCTTTCTTT. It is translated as CASSEAQNTEAFF. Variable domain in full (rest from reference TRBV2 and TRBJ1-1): EPEVTQTPSHQVTQMGQEVILRCVPISNHLYFYWYRQILGQKVEFLVSFYNNEISEKSEIFDDQFSVERPDGSNFTLKIRSTKLEDSAMYFCASSEAQNTEAFFGQGTRLTVV.

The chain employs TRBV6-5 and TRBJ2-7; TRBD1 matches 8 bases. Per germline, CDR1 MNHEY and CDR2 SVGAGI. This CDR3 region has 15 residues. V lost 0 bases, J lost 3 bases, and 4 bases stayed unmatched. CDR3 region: CASSYSDDRGYEQYF. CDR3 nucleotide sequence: TGTGCCAGCAGTTACTCGGACGACAGGGGCTACGAGCAGTACTTC.

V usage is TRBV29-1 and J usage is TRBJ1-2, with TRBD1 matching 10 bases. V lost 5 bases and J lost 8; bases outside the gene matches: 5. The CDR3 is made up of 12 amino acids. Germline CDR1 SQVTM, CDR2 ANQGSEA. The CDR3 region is CSVTRDRGGYTF. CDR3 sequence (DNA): TGCAGCGTTACCCGGGACAGGGGAGGCTACACCTTC.

CDR3: CASSVEVGGYTF. For the CDR3, the DNA is TGTGCCAGCAGCGTAGAAGTAGGCGGCTACACCTTC. This rearrangement joins TRBV9 to TRBJ1-2; D unclear. Between the trimmed V and J ends, which lost 0 bases and 8 bases, there was a span of 8 bases. Looked up from germline, CDR1 is SGDLS and CDR2 is YYNGEE. CDR3 length: 12 residues.

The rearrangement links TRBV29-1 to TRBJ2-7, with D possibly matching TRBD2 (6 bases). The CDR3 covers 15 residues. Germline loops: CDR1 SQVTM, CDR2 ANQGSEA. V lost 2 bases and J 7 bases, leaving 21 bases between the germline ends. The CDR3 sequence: CSVEFATGVAGEQYF. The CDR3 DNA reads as TGCAGCGTTGAATTCGCTACGGGGGTCGCGGGAGAGCAGTACTTC.

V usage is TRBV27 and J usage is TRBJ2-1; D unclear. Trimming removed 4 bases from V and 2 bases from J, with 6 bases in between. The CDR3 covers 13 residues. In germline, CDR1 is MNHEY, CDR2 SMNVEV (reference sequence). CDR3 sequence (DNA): TGTGCCAGCAGTTACCGGGCCTACAATGAGCAGTTCTTC. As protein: CASSYRAYNEQFF.

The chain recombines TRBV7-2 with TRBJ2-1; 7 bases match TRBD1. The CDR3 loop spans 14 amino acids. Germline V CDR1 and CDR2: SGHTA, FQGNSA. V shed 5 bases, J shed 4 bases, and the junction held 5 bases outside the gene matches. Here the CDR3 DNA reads TGTGCCAGCAGCGAGGGACAGATGTACAATGAGCAGTTCTTC. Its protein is CASSEGQMYNEQFF.

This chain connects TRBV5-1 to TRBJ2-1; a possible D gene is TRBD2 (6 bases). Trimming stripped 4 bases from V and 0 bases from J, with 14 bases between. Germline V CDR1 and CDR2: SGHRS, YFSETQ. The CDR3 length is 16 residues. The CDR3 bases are TGCGCCAGCAGCCCGCGGGGTACCCTCTCCTACAATGAGCAGTTCTTC. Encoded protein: CASSPRGTLSYNEQFF.

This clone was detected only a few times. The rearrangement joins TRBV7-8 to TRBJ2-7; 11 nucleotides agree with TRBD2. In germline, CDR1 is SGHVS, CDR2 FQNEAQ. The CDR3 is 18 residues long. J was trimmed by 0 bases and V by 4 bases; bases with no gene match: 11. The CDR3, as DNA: TGTGCCAGCAGCTACTCGGGACTAGCGGTCTCAAGCTCCTACGAGCAGTACTTC. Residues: CASSYSGLAVSSSYEQYF. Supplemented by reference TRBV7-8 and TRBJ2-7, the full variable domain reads GAGVSQSPRYKVAKRGQDVALRCDPISGHVSLFWYQQALGQGPEFLTYFQNEAQLDKSGLPSDRFFAERPEGSVSTLKIQRTQQEDSAVYLCASSYSGLAVSSSYEQYFGPGTRLTVT.

The CDR3 region is CSVGGQDEQYF. CDR3 nucleotides: TGCAGCGTTGGGGGGCAGGACGAGCAGTACTTC. This chain connects TRBV29-1 to TRBJ2-7, with D possibly being TRBD1 (6 bases). Germline CDR1 and CDR2: SQVTM and ANQGSEA. The CDR3 has 11 residues. Trimming stripped 4 bases from V and 5 bases from J, with 9 bases between.

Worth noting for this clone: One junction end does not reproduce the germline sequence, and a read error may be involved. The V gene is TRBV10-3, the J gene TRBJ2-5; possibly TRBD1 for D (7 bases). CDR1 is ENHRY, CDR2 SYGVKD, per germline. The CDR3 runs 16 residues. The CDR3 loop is CATREQGTSLQETQYF. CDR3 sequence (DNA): TGTGCCACCCGGGAACAGGGGACTTCCCTCCAAGAGACCCAATACTTC.

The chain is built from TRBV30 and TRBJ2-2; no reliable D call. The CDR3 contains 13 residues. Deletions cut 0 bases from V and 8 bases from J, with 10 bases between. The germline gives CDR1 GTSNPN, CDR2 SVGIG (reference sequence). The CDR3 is CAWSVASGGELFF. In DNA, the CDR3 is TGTGCCTGGAGTGTGGCCTCCGGTGGGGAGCTGTTTTTT.

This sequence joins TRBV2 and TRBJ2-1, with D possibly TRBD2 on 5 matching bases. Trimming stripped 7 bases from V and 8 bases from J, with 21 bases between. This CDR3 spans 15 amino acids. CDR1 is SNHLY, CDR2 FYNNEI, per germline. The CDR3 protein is CASIKDYGPAHEQFF. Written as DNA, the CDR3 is TGTGCCAGCATCAAAGACTACGGGCCCGCTCATGAGCAGTTCTTC. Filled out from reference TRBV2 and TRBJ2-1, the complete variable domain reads EPEVTQTPSHQVTQMGQEVILRCVPISNHLYFYWYRQILGQKVEFLVSFYNNEISEKSEIFDDQFSVERPDGSNFTLKIRSTKLEDSAMYFCASIKDYGPAHEQFFGPGTRLTVL.

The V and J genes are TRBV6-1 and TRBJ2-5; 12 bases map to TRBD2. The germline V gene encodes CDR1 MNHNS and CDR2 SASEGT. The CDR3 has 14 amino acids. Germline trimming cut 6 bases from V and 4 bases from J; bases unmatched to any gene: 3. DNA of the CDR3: TGTGCCAGCAGGCTACTAGCGGGAGGAGAGACCCAGTACTTC. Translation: CASRLLAGGETQYF.

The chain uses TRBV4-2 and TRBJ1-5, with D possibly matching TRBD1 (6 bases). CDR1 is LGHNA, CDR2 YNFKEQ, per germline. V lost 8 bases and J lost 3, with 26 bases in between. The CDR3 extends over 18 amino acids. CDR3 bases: TGTGCCAGCTCGGCGGGGGGGACAATCCGGTGGTACAATCAGCCCCAGCATTTT. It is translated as CASSAGGTIRWYNQPQHF.

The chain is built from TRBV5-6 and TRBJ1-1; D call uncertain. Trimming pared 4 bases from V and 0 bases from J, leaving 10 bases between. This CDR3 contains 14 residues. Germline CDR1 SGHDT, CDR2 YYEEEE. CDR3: CASSPYTLNTEAFF. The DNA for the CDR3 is TGTGCCAGCAGCCCCTACACCTTGAACACTGAAGCTTTCTTT. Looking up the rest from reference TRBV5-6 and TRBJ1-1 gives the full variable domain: DAGVTQSPTHLIKTRGQQVTLRCSPKSGHDTVSWYQQALGQGPQFIFQYYEEEERQRGNFPDRFSGHQFPNYSSELNVNALLLGDSALYLCASSPYTLNTEAFFGQGTRLTVV.

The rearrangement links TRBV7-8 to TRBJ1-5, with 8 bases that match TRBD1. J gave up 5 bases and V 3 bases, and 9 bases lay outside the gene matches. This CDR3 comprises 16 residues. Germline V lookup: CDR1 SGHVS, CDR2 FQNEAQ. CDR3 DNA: TGTGCCAGCAGCTTCAAACGACAGGGGTTGGATCAGCCCCAGCATTTT. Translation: CASSFKRQGLDQPQHF.

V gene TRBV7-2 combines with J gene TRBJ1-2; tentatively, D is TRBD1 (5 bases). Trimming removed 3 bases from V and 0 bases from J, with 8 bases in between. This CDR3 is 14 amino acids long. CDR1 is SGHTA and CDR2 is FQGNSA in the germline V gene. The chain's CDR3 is CASSLGTTNYGYTF. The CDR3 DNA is TGTGCCAGCAGCTTGGGGACTACTAACTATGGCTACACCTTC.

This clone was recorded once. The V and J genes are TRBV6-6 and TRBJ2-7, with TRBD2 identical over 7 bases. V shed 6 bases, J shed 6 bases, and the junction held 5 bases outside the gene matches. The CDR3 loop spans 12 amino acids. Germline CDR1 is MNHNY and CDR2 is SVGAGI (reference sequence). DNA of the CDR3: TGTGCCAGCAGCCCGACTAGCAGCGAGCAGTACTTC. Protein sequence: CASSPTSSEQYF.

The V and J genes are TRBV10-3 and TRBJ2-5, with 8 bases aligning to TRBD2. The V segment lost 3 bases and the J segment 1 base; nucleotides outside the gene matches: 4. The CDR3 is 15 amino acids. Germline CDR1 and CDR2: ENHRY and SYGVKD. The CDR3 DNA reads TGTGCCATCAGTGACACTAGCGGATCCCAAGAGACCCAGTACTTC. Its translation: CAISDTSGSQETQYF.

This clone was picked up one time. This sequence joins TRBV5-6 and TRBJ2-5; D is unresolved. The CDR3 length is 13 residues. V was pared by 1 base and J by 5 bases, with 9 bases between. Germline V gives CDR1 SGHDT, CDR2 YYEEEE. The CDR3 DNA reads TGTGCCAGCAGCTTGAGAGCTCTCGAGACCCAGTACTTC. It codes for CASSLRALETQYF. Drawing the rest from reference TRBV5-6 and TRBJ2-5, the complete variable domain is DAGVTQSPTHLIKTRGQQVTLRCSPKSGHDTVSWYQQALGQGPQFIFQYYEEEERQRGNFPDRFSGHQFPNYSSELNVNALLLGDSALYLCASSLRALETQYFGPGTRLLVL.

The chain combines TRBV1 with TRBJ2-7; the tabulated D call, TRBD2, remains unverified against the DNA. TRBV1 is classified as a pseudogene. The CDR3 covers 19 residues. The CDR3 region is CTSSQATHGLAGVMHEQYF. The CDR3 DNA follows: TGCACCAGCAGCCAAGCCACACACGGACTAGCGGGAGTCATGCACGAGCAGTACTTC.

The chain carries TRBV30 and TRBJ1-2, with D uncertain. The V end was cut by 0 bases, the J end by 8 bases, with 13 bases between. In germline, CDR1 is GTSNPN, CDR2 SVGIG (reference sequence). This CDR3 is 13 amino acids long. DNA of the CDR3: TGTGCCTGGAGTGTAAACCCTGACCCCGGCTACACCTTC. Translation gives CAWSVNPDPGYTF.

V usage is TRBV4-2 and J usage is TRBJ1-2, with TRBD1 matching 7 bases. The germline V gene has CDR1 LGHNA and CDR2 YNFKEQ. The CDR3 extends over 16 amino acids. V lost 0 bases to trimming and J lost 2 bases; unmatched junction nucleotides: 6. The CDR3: CASSQDVGQENYGYTF. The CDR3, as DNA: TGTGCCAGCAGCCAAGATGTTGGACAGGAGAACTATGGCTACACCTTC.

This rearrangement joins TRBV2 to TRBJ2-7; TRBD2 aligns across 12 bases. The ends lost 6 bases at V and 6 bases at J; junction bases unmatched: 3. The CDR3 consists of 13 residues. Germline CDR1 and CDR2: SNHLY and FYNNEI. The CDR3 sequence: CASSVLAGGEQYF. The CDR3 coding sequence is TGTGCCAGCAGCGTACTAGCGGGAGGCGAGCAGTACTTC.

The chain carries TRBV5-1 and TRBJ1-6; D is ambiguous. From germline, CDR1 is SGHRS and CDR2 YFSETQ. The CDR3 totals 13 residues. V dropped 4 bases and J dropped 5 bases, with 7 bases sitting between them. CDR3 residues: CASSPLNNSPLHF. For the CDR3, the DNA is TGCGCCAGCAGCCCCCTGAATAATTCACCCCTCCACTTT.

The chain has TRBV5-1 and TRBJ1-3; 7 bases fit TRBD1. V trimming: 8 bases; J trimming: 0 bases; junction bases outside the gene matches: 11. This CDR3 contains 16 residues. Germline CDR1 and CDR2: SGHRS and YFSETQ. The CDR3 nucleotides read TGCGCCAGTACGACAGGGCTAGTTGCCTCTGGAAACACCATATATTTT. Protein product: CASTTGLVASGNTIYF.

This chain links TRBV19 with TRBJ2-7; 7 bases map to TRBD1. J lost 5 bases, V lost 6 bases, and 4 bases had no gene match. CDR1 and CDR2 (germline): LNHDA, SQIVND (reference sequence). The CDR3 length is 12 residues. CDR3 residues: CASRDRRNEQYF. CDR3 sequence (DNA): TGTGCCAGTAGGGACAGGAGGAACGAGCAGTACTTC.

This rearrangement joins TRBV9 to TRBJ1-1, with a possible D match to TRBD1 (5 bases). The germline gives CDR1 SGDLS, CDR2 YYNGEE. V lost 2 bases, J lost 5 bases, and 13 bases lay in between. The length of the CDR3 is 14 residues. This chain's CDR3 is CASSVTGGGTEAFF. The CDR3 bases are TGTGCCAGCAGCGTTACAGGAGGAGGGACTGAAGCTTTCTTT. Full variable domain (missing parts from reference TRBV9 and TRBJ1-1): DSGVTQTPKHLITATGQRVTLRCSPRSGDLSVYWYQQSLDQGLQFLIQYYNGEERAKGNILERFSAQQFPDLHSELNLSSLELGDSALYFCASSVTGGGTEAFFGQGTRLTVV.